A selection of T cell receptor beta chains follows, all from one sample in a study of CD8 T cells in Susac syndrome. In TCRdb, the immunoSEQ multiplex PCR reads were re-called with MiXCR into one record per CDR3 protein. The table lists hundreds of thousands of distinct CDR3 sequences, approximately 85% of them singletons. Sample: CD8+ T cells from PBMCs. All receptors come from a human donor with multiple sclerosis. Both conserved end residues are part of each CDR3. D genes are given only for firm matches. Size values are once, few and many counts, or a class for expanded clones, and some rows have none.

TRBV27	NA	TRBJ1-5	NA	TGTGCCAGCAGTAACTATAGCAATCAGCCCCAGCATTTT	CASSNYSNQPQHF
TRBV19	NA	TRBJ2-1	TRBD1	TGTGCCAGTAGTATAGGCGGGACAGGGAGCAATGAGCAGTTCTTC	CASSIGGTGSNEQFF
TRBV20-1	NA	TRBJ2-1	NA	TGCAGTGCTAGAGACCGACTATTTTACAATGAGCAGTTCTTC	CSARDRLFYNEQFF
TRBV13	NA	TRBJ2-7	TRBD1	TGTGCCAGCAGCTTTAGGACAGGGCTAGACGAGCAGTACTTC	CASSFRTGLDEQYF
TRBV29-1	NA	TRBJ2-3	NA	TGCAGTGCCCACGGGGACCAGCGCACCACCACGTCCATCACAGATACGCGGTATTTT	CSAHGDQRTTTSITDTRYF
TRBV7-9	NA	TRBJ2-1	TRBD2	TGTGCCAGCAGCTTAGTACTAGCGGGGGAAGAGCAGTTCTTC	CASSLVLAGEEQFF
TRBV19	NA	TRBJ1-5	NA	TGTGCCAGTAGTATGGGAGGCAATCAGCCCCAGCATTTT	CASSMGGNQPQHF
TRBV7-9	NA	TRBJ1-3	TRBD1	TGTGCCAGCAGCACCCCCTTCGGGACAGACTCTGGAAACACCATATATTTT	CASSTPFGTDSGNTIYF
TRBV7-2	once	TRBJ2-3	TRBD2	TGTGCCAGCAGCCCGTCTGGGACTAGCCGGACGGTCTTAGATACGCAGTATTTT	CASSPSGTSRTVLDTQYF
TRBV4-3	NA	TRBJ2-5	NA	TGCGCCAGCAGCCAAGATAGTCTCCAAGAGACCCAGTACTTC	CASSQDSLQETQYF